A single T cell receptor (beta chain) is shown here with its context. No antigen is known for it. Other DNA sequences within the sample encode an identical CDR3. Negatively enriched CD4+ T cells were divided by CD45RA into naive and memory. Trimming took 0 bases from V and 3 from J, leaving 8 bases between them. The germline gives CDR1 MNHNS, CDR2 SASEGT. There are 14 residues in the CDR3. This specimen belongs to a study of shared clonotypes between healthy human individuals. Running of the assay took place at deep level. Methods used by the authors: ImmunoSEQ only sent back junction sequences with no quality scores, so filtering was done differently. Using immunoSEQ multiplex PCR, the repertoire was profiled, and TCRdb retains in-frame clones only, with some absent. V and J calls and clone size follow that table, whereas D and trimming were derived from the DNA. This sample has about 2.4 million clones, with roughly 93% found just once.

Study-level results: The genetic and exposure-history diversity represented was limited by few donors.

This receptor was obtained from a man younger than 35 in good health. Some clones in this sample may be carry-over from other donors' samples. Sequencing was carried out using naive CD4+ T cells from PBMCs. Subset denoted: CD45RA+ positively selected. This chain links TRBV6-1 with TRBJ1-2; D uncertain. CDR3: CASSEARPDYGYTF. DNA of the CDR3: TGTGCCAGCAGTGAAGCGCGGCCGGACTATGGCTACACCTTC.